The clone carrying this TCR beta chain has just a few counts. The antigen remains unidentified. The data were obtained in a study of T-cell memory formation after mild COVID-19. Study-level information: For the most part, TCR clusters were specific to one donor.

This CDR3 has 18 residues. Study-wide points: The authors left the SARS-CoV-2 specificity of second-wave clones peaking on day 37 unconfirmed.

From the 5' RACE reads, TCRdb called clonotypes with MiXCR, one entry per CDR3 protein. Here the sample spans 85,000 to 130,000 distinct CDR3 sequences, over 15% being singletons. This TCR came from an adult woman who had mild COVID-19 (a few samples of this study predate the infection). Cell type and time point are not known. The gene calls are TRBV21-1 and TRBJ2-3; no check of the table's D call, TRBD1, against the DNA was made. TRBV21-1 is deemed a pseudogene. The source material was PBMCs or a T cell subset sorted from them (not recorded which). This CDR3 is CASSRAKTGEANTDTQYF. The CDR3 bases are TGTGCCAGCAGCAGGGCGAAGACAGGGGAGGCGAACACAGATACGCAGTATTTT.